The following is a TCR beta chain sequence with its context. Its target is not known. The treatment here: 10-day PBMC culture with coronavirus spike peptide pools or control peptides (ViraFEST assay). This specimen comes from a study of vaccination and CD4 T cells after COVID-19. Overall study context: Control cultures received a CEFX pool, an HIV-1 Nef pool, or no peptide.

CD4+ T cells that had been cultured provided DNA sequenced with the Oncomine TCR Beta short-read assay. MiXCR, run by TCRdb on the PCR reads, gives a single entry per CDR3 protein. Here the sample spans roughly 16,000 distinct CDR3 sequences, 40% to 65% being singletons. V was cut by 3 bases and J by 7 bases, with 18 bases left in between. Germline-derived CDR1 and CDR2 are DFQATT and SNEGSKA (reference sequence). This CDR3 has 14 residues. The TCR originated in a human donor who had recovered from COVID-19. The sample here was CD4+ T cells from blood, cultured in vitro, taken before SARS-CoV-2 vaccination. This sequence joins TRBV20-1 and TRBJ1-1; D possibly corresponds to TRBD1 (6 bases). The CDR3 coding sequence is TGCAGTGCTAGCCTAAAAAGGGGGGGCTTTGAAGCTTTCTTT. This translates into CSASLKRGGFEAFF.